What follows is one T cell receptor (beta chain) and its context. The antigen is undetermined. Trimming took 6 bases from V and 7 from J; bases not matched to a gene: 9. Looked up from germline, CDR1 is SGHDT and CDR2 is YYEEEE. This CDR3 is built from 14 residues. Primers for the PCR totalled 60 Vbeta and 13 Jbeta. How the authors handled the data: As a later analysis found, there were 70 million to 90 million unique TCR beta chains, of which approximately 10 million were shared. TCRdb keeps only in-frame clones here, not all; method: immunoSEQ multiplex PCR. The V and J calls and clone size are taken from that table; D and trimming were inferred from the DNA. This table has approximately 120,000 clones, 70% to 80% appearing once. The sample originates from a study of cytomegalovirus exposure and HLA in healthy donors. Regarding the study as a whole: What a later analysis showed was that several of the most significant clusters appeared linked to common viral pathogens.

The rearrangement joins TRBV5-6 to TRBJ2-7; 11 bases line up with TRBD2. Sequenced material: PBMCs. The TCR sequence derives from a woman in her forties or fifties in good health and CMV-seropositive. CDR3 sequence reads: CASKIAGGIREQYF. CDR3 nucleotides: TGTGCCAGCAAGATAGCGGGAGGGATCCGAGAGCAGTACTTC. The full variable domain, completed using reference TRBV5-6 and TRBJ2-7, is DAGVTQSPTHLIKTRGQQVTLRCSPKSGHDTVSWYQQALGQGPQFIFQYYEEEERQRGNFPDRFSGHQFPNYSSELNVNALLLGDSALYLCASKIAGGIREQYFGPGTRLTVT.